Only a few counts were recorded for the clone carrying this T cell receptor beta chain. CDR1 is SGHTA, CDR2 FQGTGA, per germline. The CDR3 length is 14 residues. V was shortened by 3 bases and J by 4 bases, with 9 bases between the two germline ends. This entry comes from a study of blood T cell repertoires in COVID-19. Looking at the study overall: Specimens from acute and convalescent COVID-19 originated in the United States, Italy and Spain.

Data came from immunoSEQ multiplex PCR; TCRdb stores just in-frame clones and leaves some out. Seen here are about 380,000 clones, about 85% observed once, and the top ten hold approximately 3.6%. The specimen sequenced was peripheral blood. The clonotype was recovered from a woman aged 18-29 years with acute or convalescent COVID-19. The chain has TRBV7-3 and TRBJ2-2; the D gene is possibly TRBD2 (6 bases). DNA for the CDR3: TGTGCCAGCAGCTTTGGGACTTTCACCGGGGAGCTGTTTTTT. This sequence encodes CASSFGTFTGELFF.